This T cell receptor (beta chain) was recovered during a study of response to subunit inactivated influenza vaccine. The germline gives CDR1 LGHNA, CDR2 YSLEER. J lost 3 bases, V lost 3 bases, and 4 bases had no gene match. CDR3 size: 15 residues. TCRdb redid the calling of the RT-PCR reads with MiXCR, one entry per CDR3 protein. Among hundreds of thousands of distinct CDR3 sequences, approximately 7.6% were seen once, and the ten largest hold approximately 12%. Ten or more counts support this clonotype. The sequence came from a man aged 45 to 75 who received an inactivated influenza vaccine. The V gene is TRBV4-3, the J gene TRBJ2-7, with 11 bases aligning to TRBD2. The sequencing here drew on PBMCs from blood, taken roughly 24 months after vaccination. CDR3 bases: TGCGCCAGCAGCCATCGACTAGCGGGGTTCTACGAGCAGTACTTC. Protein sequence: CASSHRLAGFYEQYF.